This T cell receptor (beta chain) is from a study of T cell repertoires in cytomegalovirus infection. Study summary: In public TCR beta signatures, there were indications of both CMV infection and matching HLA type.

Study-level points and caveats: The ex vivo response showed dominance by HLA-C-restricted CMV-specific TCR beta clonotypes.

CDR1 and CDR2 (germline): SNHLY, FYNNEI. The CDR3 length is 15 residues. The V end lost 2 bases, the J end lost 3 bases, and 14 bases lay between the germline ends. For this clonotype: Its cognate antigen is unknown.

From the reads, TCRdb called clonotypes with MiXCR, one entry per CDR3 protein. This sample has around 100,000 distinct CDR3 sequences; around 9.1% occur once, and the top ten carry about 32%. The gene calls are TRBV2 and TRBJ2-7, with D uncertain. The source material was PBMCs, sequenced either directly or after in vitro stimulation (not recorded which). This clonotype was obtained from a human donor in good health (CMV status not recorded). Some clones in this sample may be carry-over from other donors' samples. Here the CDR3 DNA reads TGTGCCAGCAGTGAACCCCTGTCGGCGAACTACGAGCAGTACGTC. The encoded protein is CASSEPLSANYEQYV.